Here is one T cell receptor (beta chain) with its context. The sample holds many counts of this clonotype. This receptor's antigen is unknown. One base away there is no much larger clone; base qualities are not given. What the treatment or condition label conveys for this sample: in vitro stimulation with specific CMV peptide epitopes to enrich CMV-specific T cells. These data come from a study of T cell repertoires in cytomegalovirus infection (dated by TCRdb to the late 2010s). The study in broad terms: Peptide stimulations targeted recently identified HLA-C-restricted CMV epitopes, whose presentation resists viral immunomodulation, together with well-studied HLA-B-restricted epitopes. Because public TCR beta signatures pointed to carriage of CMV infection together with the matching HLA type, the HLA type of each donor mattered for the analysis. Study-wide conclusions, independent of this receptor: The ex vivo response was dominated by HLA-C-restricted CMV-specific TCR beta clonotypes, which also provided the single most frequent clonotype in two of eight donors. Cumulative frequency of public TCR beta family members discriminated carriers of CMV infection plus the relevant HLA type in this cohort and an independent roughly 340-donor cohort.

Sequencing took place on an Illumina HiSeq 1500. The public reads were reanalyzed by TCRdb: fastp trimming at Q25, MiXCR alignment, in-frame beta chains only. Duplicate CDR3 protein sequences are folded into a single record with the most common DNA and genes. The sample table contains some 940,000 distinct CDR3 sequences; only one count was recorded for roughly 30% of them. The ten most abundant clones make up over 13% of the sample. V loses 1 base of germline sequence and J loses 1 base, and the interval between the two ends is 8 bases. CDR1 and CDR2 are drawn from the germline V gene: SGHTA, FQGNSA. The CDR3 runs 15 amino acids, cysteine and phenylalanine included. Only the CDR3 portion is preserved as DNA: 45 bases, with reading frame beginning at the first base.

This specimen was cultured CD8+ T cells from PBMCs, taken from culture after CMV antigen stimulation. In this chain, TRBV7-2 is recombined with TRBJ1-5, with the D segment identity uncertain. This receptor was obtained from a human donor in good health (CMV status not recorded). Some clones in this sample may be carry-over from other donors' samples. The CDR3 region: CASSLVPGSNQPQHF. In nucleotide form, the sequence is TGTGCCAGCAGCTTAGTGCCGGGGAGCAATCAGCCCCAGCATTTT.